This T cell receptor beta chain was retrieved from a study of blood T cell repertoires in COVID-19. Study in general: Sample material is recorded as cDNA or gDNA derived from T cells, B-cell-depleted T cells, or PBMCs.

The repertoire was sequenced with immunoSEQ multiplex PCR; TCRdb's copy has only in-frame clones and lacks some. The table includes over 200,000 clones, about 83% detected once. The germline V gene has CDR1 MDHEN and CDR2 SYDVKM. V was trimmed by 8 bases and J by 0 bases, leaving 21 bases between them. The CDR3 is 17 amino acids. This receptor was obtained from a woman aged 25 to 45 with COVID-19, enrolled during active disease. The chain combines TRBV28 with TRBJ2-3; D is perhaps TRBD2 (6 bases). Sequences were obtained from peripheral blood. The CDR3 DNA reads TGTGCCAGCGGTGGGGACTTCTCAAACCCTAGCACAGATACGCAGTATTTT. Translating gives CASGGDFSNPSTDTQYF.